The present TCR beta chain was sequenced within a study of identical twins. General study points: The presence of invariant MAIT and iNKT cells could partly confound analyses of zero-insertion sequences.

Addition of a universal primer site occurred through template switching, and cDNA carried unique molecular identifiers. In TCRdb, the 5' RACE reads were re-called with MiXCR into one record per CDR3 protein. Among about 570,000 distinct CDR3 sequences, 9.6% were seen once, and the ten largest hold under 3.5%. About this clonotype itself: Its cognate antigen is unknown.

These data were likewise used in another study, on yellow fever vaccine responses in identical twins.

The sample was PBMCs. The TCR was taken from a woman between 18 and 29 years old in good health.

CDR3 coding DNA: TGTGCCAGCAGTCAGACAGGGGGCTATGGCTACACCTTC. Translating it yields CASSQTGGYGYTF. This chain links TRBV7-2 with TRBJ1-2, with 9 bases aligning to TRBD1. The CDR3 length is 13 residues. CDR1 and CDR2 (germline): SGHTA, FQGNSA. V lost 6 bases and J lost 4; bases outside the gene matches: 3.